A selection of T cell receptor beta chains follows, all from one sample in a study of T cells in Graves' hyperthyroidism and ophthalmopathy. TCRdb independently ran MiXCR on the multiplex PCR reads; one entry per CDR3 protein. The data hold fewer than 350,000 distinct CDR3 sequences, with around a sixth observed a single time. Sequencing was performed on blood. These receptor sequences come from a woman between 45 and 60 years old with Graves' hyperthyroidism. Both conserved end residues are part of each CDR3. D genes are given only for firm matches. A clone size is listed for some rows: how often the clone was seen (once, few, many), or a class if it is expanded.

d_gene: NA
v_gene: TRBV20-1
j_gene: TRBJ2-3
abundance: few
CDR3nt: TGCAGAGGCGTCACGGGATCAGGAGATACGCAGTATTTT
CDR3aa: CRGVTGSGDTQYF

d_gene: TRBD2
v_gene: TRBV7-2
j_gene: TRBJ2-7
abundance: NA
CDR3nt: TGTGCCAGCGGCCTACAAGCGGGAGGGGTTCGGGCCTACGAGCAGTACTTC
CDR3aa: CASGLQAGGVRAYEQYF

d_gene: NA
v_gene: TRBV30
j_gene: TRBJ1-2
abundance: few
CDR3nt: TGTGCCTGGAGTGTCGGAGGTATTAACTATGGCTACACCTTC
CDR3aa: CAWSVGGINYGYTF

d_gene: NA
v_gene: TRBV6-1
j_gene: TRBJ1-2
abundance: NA
CDR3nt: TGTGCCAGCAGGAGTGACTATGGCTACACCTTC
CDR3aa: CASRSDYGYTF

d_gene: NA
v_gene: TRBV20-1
j_gene: TRBJ1-6
abundance: many
CDR3nt: TGCAGTGCTAGAGCACCACTGGACATCGTTAATTCACCCCTCCACTTT
CDR3aa: CSARAPLDIVNSPLHF

d_gene: NA
v_gene: TRBV6-2/TRBV6-3
j_gene: TRBJ2-1
abundance: few
CDR3nt: TGTGCCAGCAGCTGGGGGTTCTACAATGAGCAGTTCTTC
CDR3aa: CASSWGFYNEQFF

d_gene: NA
v_gene: TRBV12-3/TRBV12-4
j_gene: TRBJ2-3
abundance: many
CDR3nt: TGTGCCAGCTTGAAGGATAGCACAGATACGCAGTATTTT
CDR3aa: CASLKDSTDTQYF

d_gene: NA
v_gene: TRBV27
j_gene: TRBJ1-3
abundance: NA
CDR3nt: TGTGCCAGCAGTTTATCGGGGGGCAGAAGCCCCTTGGGAAACACCATATATTTT
CDR3aa: CASSLSGGRSPLGNTIYF

d_gene: NA
v_gene: TRBV5-1
j_gene: TRBJ2-7
abundance: NA
CDR3nt: TGCGCCAGCAGCTTTGAGGGAGGTTCCTACGAGCAGTACTTC
CDR3aa: CASSFEGGSYEQYF

d_gene: TRBD1
v_gene: TRBV30
j_gene: TRBJ1-3
abundance: many
CDR3nt: TGTGCCTGGAGTGTTTGGACAGGGAGGACTGGAAACACCATATATTTT
CDR3aa: CAWSVWTGRTGNTIYF

d_gene: NA
v_gene: TRBV13
j_gene: TRBJ1-2
abundance: few
CDR3nt: TGTGCCAGCAGCTTAGAGGGCAGGTATGGCTACACCTTC
CDR3aa: CASSLEGRYGYTF

d_gene: TRBD1
v_gene: TRBV4-1
j_gene: TRBJ2-7
abundance: NA
CDR3nt: TGCGCCAGCACCCCCTCAGGGGGACAGGGTCCCTACGAGCAGTACTTC
CDR3aa: CASTPSGGQGPYEQYF

d_gene: NA
v_gene: TRBV14
j_gene: TRBJ2-3
abundance: few
CDR3nt: TGTGCCAGCAGCCAAGGTCTAGCAAACGGGGATACGCAGTATTTT
CDR3aa: CASSQGLANGDTQYF

d_gene: NA
v_gene: TRBV6-2/TRBV6-3
j_gene: TRBJ2-7
abundance: few
CDR3nt: TGTGCCAGCAGGACCCGACAGGAGACCTACGAGCAGTACTTC
CDR3aa: CASRTRQETYEQYF

d_gene: TRBD1
v_gene: TRBV9
j_gene: TRBJ1-6
abundance: NA
CDR3nt: TGTGCCAGCAGCGCGTCGGGACAGGGGGCTTCACCCCTCCACTTT
CDR3aa: CASSASGQGASPLHF

d_gene: TRBD2
v_gene: TRBV10-1
j_gene: TRBJ2-5
abundance: few
CDR3nt: TGCGCCAGCAGTCCTTCTAGCGGTCAAGAGACCCAGTACTTC
CDR3aa: CASSPSSGQETQYF